This paragraph covers one TCR beta chain sequence. The antigen this receptor binds is unknown. Base qualities are not at hand, and no much larger clone is one base apart. In Seattle, one collaborating source enrolled patients while the infection was active and tracked those patients longitudinally over the course of disease. Whole blood was collected in K2EDTA tubes by collaborating institutions according to the institutions' own protocols. For TCRbeta analysis, collaborators shipped samples in one of three forms: frozen whole blood, isolated PBMCs, or DNA extracted from either of those sample types. From cysteine to phenylalanine, the CDR3 is 13 amino acids long. CDR3 DNA is the only sequence kept; it has 39 bases, read in frame from the first base. Sequences LGHDT (CDR1) and YNNKEL (CDR2) are obtained from the germline V gene (reference sequence). The junction carries 7 bases between V and J, which are trimmed by 2 bases and 5 bases respectively.

TCRbeta CDR3 regions were amplified from genomic DNA using the immunoSEQ Assay, a bias-controlled multiplex PCR. As for the authors' bioinformatics: The number of nucleated cells in each sample was estimated by amplification of reference gene primers within the assay. To quantify the absolute abundance of each unique TCRbeta CDR3 rearrangement, sequence reads were collapsed and filtered. For each sample, productive Simpson clonality was calculated by taking the square root of Simpson's diversity index across productive rearrangements. TCRdb obtained this table from immuneACCESS and retained in-frame rearrangements with V and J assigned. These tables miss some clones; where compared with another copy, unresolved V genes account for less than half of the shortfall, and the remainder is unexplained. V and J calls and clone size are as listed in that table; D and trimming were resolved from the DNA. Recorded for this sample are about 200,000 clones; around 85% of them occurred a single time. More than 2% of the sample comes from the top ten.

This entry belongs to a study of blood T cell repertoires in COVID-19 (dated by TCRdb to 2020 to 2021). Study-wide context: Samples covering the acute and convalescent phases of COVID-19 were provided by collaborators in the United States, Italy and Spain. A freely available public database, intended as a resource for researchers studying the immune response to SARS-CoV-2, is where the repertoires were released. HLA class I and class II types, where available, came from metadata supplied by the sample provider rather than from assay-based typing. A de-identified subject ID, COVID-19 status, age in years and sex were almost always included in the sample metadata. The dataset comprised deeply sampled blood TCRbeta repertoires from subjects exposed to, actively infected with, or recovered from COVID-19. The prospective study material was composed of cDNA or gDNA derived from T cells, B-cell-depleted T cells, or PBMCs. The samples were drawn from two sources: the first 160 participants of the ongoing ImmuneRACE study, and 1,200 or so subjects contributed by 6 global collaborators. Study-wide findings and limitations: The quantity of clinical and demographic metadata differed by source and by participant and was supplied without curation.

Sequenced: peripheral blood. The chain couples TRBV3-1 (or the pseudogene TRBV3-2) to TRBJ1-5; no confident D gene assignment can be made. The source of this sequence is a woman in her 70s with COVID-19, enrolled during active disease. The nucleotides read TGTGCCAGCAGCCAATTAAGAGATCAGCCCCAGCATTTT. This is translated as CASSQLRDQPQHF.